These T cell receptor beta chains were read from a single sample in a study of shared clonotypes between healthy human individuals. TCRdb's table, derived via immunoSEQ multiplex PCR, lists solely in-frame clones and lacks some. The data contain some 2.1 million clones, about 94% of them singletons. The sequenced sample consisted of naive CD8+ T cells from PBMCs. These receptors were taken from a man younger than 35 in good health. Some clones in this sample may be carry-over from other donors' samples. The CDR3 runs from the conserved cysteine through the conserved F or W. The order of the fields is D gene, J gene, V gene, clone size, CDR3 DNA, CDR3 protein. A D gene is named only where the DNA matches it firmly. Clone size appears in some rows only: once, few, many, or a class for an expanded clone.

>TRBD2|TRBJ2-7|TRBV27|NA
TGTGCCAGCAGTGATCTAGGGACTAGCGGCGACGAGCAGTACTTC
CASSDLGTSGDEQYF
>NA|TRBJ2-7|TRBV4-3|NA
TGCGCCAGCAGCCAAGATAATCAGGACCTTGCGGCCTACGAGCAGTACTTC
CASSQDNQDLAAYEQYF
>NA|TRBJ1-2|TRBV27|NA
TGTGCCAGCAGTTCCCTGACAAGCTCGGTGAACACCTTC
CASSSLTSSVNTF
>TRBD2|TRBJ2-1|TRBV7-6|NA
TGTGCCAGCAGCCAAGAGGTCTTAGCGGGGTCCTACAATGAGCAGTTCTTC
CASSQEVLAGSYNEQFF
>NA|TRBJ1-5|TRBV4-1|NA
TGCGCCAGCAGCCAACCCGTTGTGGGGGTAAAGAGCAATCAGCCCCAGCATTTT
CASSQPVVGVKSNQPQHF
>TRBD1|TRBJ1-2|TRBV30|once
TGTGCCTGGAATTCCCCGACAGGGATACCCTATGGCTACACCTTC
CAWNSPTGIPYGYTF
>TRBD2|TRBJ2-7|TRBV2|NA
TGTGCCAGCAGTGGCGGGGAGGGATCCTACGAGCAGTACTTC
CASSGGEGSYEQYF
>TRBD1|TRBJ2-1|TRBV27|NA
TGTGCCAGCACCCCAATAGGTCGACAGGGAATAAACAATGAGCAGTTCTTC
CASTPIGRQGINNEQFF
>NA|TRBJ2-7|TRBV7-9|few
TGTGCCAGCAGCTGGCCGGAGAAGTCCTACGAGCAGTACTTC
CASSWPEKSYEQYF
>TRBD2|TRBJ2-7|TRBV5-6|NA
TGTGCCAGCAGTCCCGGGACTAGCCTCTACGAGCAGTACTTC
CASSPGTSLYEQYF
>NA|TRBJ2-1|TRBV5-1|NA
TGCGCCAGCAGCTTGGCCGGTGGGAGCTCCTACAATGAGCAGTTCTTC
CASSLAGGSSYNEQFF
>NA|TRBJ1-3|TRBV19|NA
TGTGCCAGTGCTTCAGGGGATGGCCCTGGAAACACCATATATTTT
CASASGDGPGNTIYF
>NA|TRBJ2-7|TRBV6-5|NA
TGTGCCAGCAGTTACAGTAGAGGAGGCGACGAGCAGTACTTC
CASSYSRGGDEQYF
>NA|TRBJ1-3|TRBV7-3|NA
TGTGCCAGCAGCTTAATTGGGGGCCTGGGCAACACCATATATTTT
CASSLIGGLGNTIYF
>NA|TRBJ2-3|TRBV9|NA
TGTGCCAGCAGCCAGGGCCGGGAGTCGGTCACAGATACGCAGTATTTT
CASSQGRESVTDTQYF
>NA|TRBJ2-1|TRBV27|NA
TGTGCCAGCAGTTTATTCCAGGCTCACAATGAGCAGTTCTTC
CASSLFQAHNEQFF
>NA|TRBJ2-7|TRBV7-8|NA
TGTGCCAGCAGCGGGTCCCCGGCGGGGGCGCCCTACGAGCAGTACTTC
CASSGSPAGAPYEQYF
>TRBD2|TRBJ2-5|TRBV13|NA
TGTGCCAGCAGCTCCCCCCCCGGGACTAGAGGAGAGACCCAGTACTTC
CASSSPPGTRGETQYF
>NA|TRBJ2-1|TRBV5-5|NA
TGTGCCAGCACCCTCAGTGGGAATGAGCAGTTCTTC
CASTLSGNEQFF
>NA|TRBJ2-1|TRBV20-1|NA
TGCAGTGCTAGGCAGTCCGTAGGGTTCTTC
CSARQSVGFF
>TRBD2|TRBJ2-1|TRBV27|NA
TGTGCCAGCAGTTTCCTAGCGGGAGTCTCCAATGAGCAGTTCTTC
CASSFLAGVSNEQFF
>TRBD2|TRBJ2-3|TRBV10-2|NA
TGCGCCAGCAGCGAGGGACTAGCGGCAACTCATACGCAGTATTTT
CASSEGLAATHTQYF
>NA|TRBJ2-1|TRBV7-3|NA
TGTGCCAGCAGCTTCAAAGGTCGGCAGGGAGTCAATGAGCAGTTCTTC
CASSFKGRQGVNEQFF
>TRBD1|TRBJ1-1|TRBV5-5|NA
TGTGCCAGCAGCCGGGACAGGGCTTCGAACACTGAAGCTTTCTTT
CASSRDRASNTEAFF
>TRBD1|TRBJ1-5|TRBV7-8|NA
TGTGCCAGCAGCTTAGAGGGGGCATATCAGCCCCAGCATTTT
CASSLEGAYQPQHF
>TRBD1|TRBJ2-7|TRBV7-6|NA
TGTGCCAGCAGCTTAGGCTGGGACAGGGGCCACGAGCAGTACTTC
CASSLGWDRGHEQYF
>NA|TRBJ1-2|TRBV10-3|NA
TGTGCCATCAGTGAGGGTTTGGGGCAGGCGCCGCTCTATGGCTACACCTTC
CAISEGLGQAPLYGYTF
>NA|TRBJ2-1|TRBV7-6|NA
TGTGCCAGCAGCTTTGCTGGCGGGACCGGTTATGAGCAGTTCTTC
CASSFAGGTGYEQFF
>TRBD2|TRBJ2-7|TRBV7-9|NA
TGTGCCAGCAGCTTAGAACTAGCGGGAGGAGGTGAGCAGTACTTC
CASSLELAGGGEQYF
>NA|TRBJ2-1|TRBV7-2|NA
TGTGCCAGCAGCTTAGAACAGGCCCCTCGGAATGAGCAGTTCTTC
CASSLEQAPRNEQFF
>TRBD2|TRBJ2-5|TRBV27|NA
TGTGCCAGCAGTATCCTAGCGGGAGTGGGAGAGACCCAGTACTTC
CASSILAGVGETQYF
>NA|TRBJ2-7|TRBV7-9|NA
TGTGCCAGCAGCCATCGTCAGGGGCGGGAGCTTACCGAGCAGTACTTC
CASSHRQGRELTEQYF
>TRBD2|TRBJ2-1|TRBV4-1|NA
TGCGCCAGCAGCCAAGTTAGCGGGAGGTACAATGAGCAGTTCTTC
CASSQVSGRYNEQFF
>NA|TRBJ1-3|TRBV9|NA
TGTGCCAGCAGCGTAGAAGAGTACAGCCTCTCTGGAAACACCATATATTTT
CASSVEEYSLSGNTIYF
>NA|TRBJ2-7|TRBV5-4|few
TGTGCCAGCAGCTTGGGGGGGGCAGAGTGGGACTTC
CASSLGGAEWDF
>NA|TRBJ1-1|TRBV29-1|NA
TGCAGCCTTCGGGACGGGAACACTGAAGCTTTCTTT
CSLRDGNTEAFF
>TRBD1|TRBJ2-1|TRBV2|NA
TGTGCCAGCAAGACAGGGTCCCACGTCTACGGTGAGCAGTTCTTC
CASKTGSHVYGEQFF
>TRBD1|TRBJ1-2|TRBV27|NA
TGTGCCAGCAGCCCAACAGGGGCAGGGGTGGAAGGCTACACCTTC
CASSPTGAGVEGYTF
>TRBD1|TRBJ1-5|TRBV7-9|NA
TGTGCCAGCAGCCCCCGACAGGGAAAGGGTCAGCCCCAGCATTTT
CASSPRQGKGQPQHF
>TRBD1|TRBJ2-7|TRBV5-4|once
TGTGCCAGCAGCACCTCGGACAGGGCCTCCTACGAGCAGTACTTC
CASSTSDRASYEQYF
>TRBD2|TRBJ2-7|TRBV27|NA
TGTGCCAGCAGTCCCCGTGGTAGCGGGTGGTACGAGCAGTACTTC
CASSPRGSGWYEQYF
>TRBD2|TRBJ2-3|TRBV2|NA
TGTGCCAGCAGTGATTACCCCGAGGGGACGGGACTAGCGGGATGGCCCACAGATACGCAGTATTTT
CASSDYPEGTGLAGWPTDTQYF
>TRBD1|TRBJ1-2|TRBV27|NA
TGTGCCAGCAGTAATCGGACAGGGGCTTTCTATGGCTACACCTTC
CASSNRTGAFYGYTF
>TRBD2|TRBJ2-2|TRBV27|NA
TGTGCCAGCAGTTGGCTAGCGGGAGAGACCGGGGAGCTGTTTTTT
CASSWLAGETGELFF
>TRBD2|TRBJ2-3|TRBV9|NA
TGTGCCAGCAGCGCAAGCGGGAGGGCCGAGGGGACAGATACGCAGTATTTT
CASSASGRAEGTDTQYF
>TRBD2|TRBJ2-2|TRBV7-9|NA
TGTGCCAGCAGCTTAGAGGGGCTTAGCGGGAGGAAGAACACCGGGGAGCTGTTTTTT
CASSLEGLSGRKNTGELFF